These T cell receptor beta chains were read from a single sample in a study of blood T cells in healthy people across ages. TCRdb analysed the 5' RACE reads with MiXCR anew, one entry per CDR3 protein. The sample holds roughly 800,000 distinct CDR3 sequences; about 53% are singletons and the top ten take around 41%. The sequencing sample was made of blood. The receptor set was obtained from a man older than 75 in good health. CDR3s include the opening cysteine and the closing phenylalanine or tryptophan. The D gene is left open where the match is weak. Only some rows state a clone size, as once, few, many or a class for expanded clones.

j_call,d_call,clone_size,cdr3_length,v_call,cdr3_nt,cdr3_aa
TRBJ2-3,.,.,17,TRBV28,TGTGCCAGCAGTAGGTCTTGGACAGCCAAGAGCACAGATACGCAGTATTTT,CASSRSWTAKSTDTQYF
TRBJ1-4,.,once,14,TRBV20-1,TGCAGTGCTAGAGATTCGCGCGAGGATGAAAAACTGTTTTTT,CSARDSREDEKLFF
TRBJ2-5,TRBD2,.,17,TRBV11-2,TGTGCCAGCAGTTCGGGACTAGCGGGAACGCCCGAAAATGAGCAGTACTTC,CASSSGLAGTPENEQYF
TRBJ2-7,TRBD2,.,14,TRBV20-1,TGCAGTGCTAGAGTAGCGGGCGCGCCCTACGGGCAGTACTTC,CSARVAGAPYGQYF
TRBJ2-7,TRBD2,.,19,TRBV3-1,TGTGCCAGCAGCCAAGATACGGGACTAGCGGGAGGAGGGGACAATGAGCAGTACTTC,CASSQDTGLAGGGDNEQYF
TRBJ2-3,.,.,13,TRBV20-1,TGCAGTGCTAGAGTACCAGGCCCAGATACGCAGTATTTT,CSARVPGPDTQYF
TRBJ2-7,.,few,13,TRBV10-3,TGTGCCATCAGTGAAGGAGAGAGCTACGAGCAGTACTTC,CAISEGESYEQYF
TRBJ1-2,TRBD1,.,16,TRBV18,TGTGCCAGCTCACCACCAGGTTCAGGGGGCAACTATGGCTACACCTTC,CASSPPGSGGNYGYTF
TRBJ2-1,TRBD2,few,17,TRBV4-1,TGCGCCAGCAGCCAAGACAGGGCTAGCGGAGAATACAATGAGCAGTTCTTC,CASSQDRASGEYNEQFF
TRBJ1-5,.,.,13,TRBV20-1,TGCAGTGCTAGCCGAGAGGGGAATCAGCCCCAGCATTTT,CSASREGNQPQHF
TRBJ1-2,.,few,14,TRBV5-1,TGCGCCAGCAGTTTCGATTCCGGTAACTATGGCTACACCTTC,CASSFDSGNYGYTF
TRBJ1-1,.,.,13,TRBV12-3/TRBV12-4,TGTGCCAGCAGTTCGCGACAGTACACTGAAGCTTTCTTT,CASSSRQYTEAFF
TRBJ1-2,.,.,15,TRBV20-1,TGCAGTGCACAGTTCCCCCACTTAGCTAACTATGGCTACACCTTC,CSAQFPHLANYGYTF
TRBJ1-4,.,.,12,TRBV4-2,TGTGCCAGCAGCCGGGGTATGGGAAAACTGTTTTTT,CASSRGMGKLFF
TRBJ2-7,.,few,13,TRBV29-1,TGCAGCGTTGAAGTGGCGGCCAACTACGAGCAGTACTTC,CSVEVAANYEQYF
TRBJ2-2,.,.,14,TRBV3-1,TGTGCCAGCAGTCAATTTCGAGGCACCGGGGAGCTGTTTTTT,CASSQFRGTGELFF
TRBJ1-4,TRBD1,.,15,TRBV7-9,TGTGCCAGCAGCTTAGAGGGACAGGGAAAAGAAAAACTGTTTTTT,CASSLEGQGKEKLFF
TRBJ1-2,TRBD1,.,15,TRBV29-1,TGCAGCGTTGCGGGGCATAGAGACAGGGCGGCTGGCTACACCTTC,CSVAGHRDRAAGYTF
TRBJ1-1,.,once,12,TRBV12-3/TRBV12-4,TGTGCCAGCACCTTAATCTTGGGTGAAGCTTTCTTT,CASTLILGEAFF
TRBJ1-2,TRBD1,.,17,TRBV2,TGTGCCAGCAGTGGCAAGGGACAGGGGGTTCTGGGGTATGACTACACCTTC,CASSGKGQGVLGYDYTF
TRBJ2-7,.,few,13,TRBV10-3,TGTGCCATCAGTGAGGTTAGCTCCTACGAGCAGTACTTC,CAISEVSSYEQYF
TRBJ2-1,.,.,16,TRBV10-1,TGCGCCAGCAGTTTTGGCGGTAAAAGCTCCTACAATGAGCAGTTCTTC,CASSFGGKSSYNEQFF
TRBJ2-7,TRBD2,.,16,TRBV20-1,TGCAGTGCTACGGGGACTAGCGGGAGAGGCTCCTACGAGCAGTACTTC,CSATGTSGRGSYEQYF
TRBJ1-6,TRBD1,.,13,TRBV29-1,TGCAGCGTTGGGGACAGGGGAGATTCACCCCTCCACTTT,CSVGDRGDSPLHF
TRBJ1-4,TRBD1,.,13,TRBV6-1,TGTGCCAGCCGCGGGACAGGGGGAGAAAAACTGTTTTTT,CASRGTGGEKLFF
TRBJ2-7,TRBD2,.,17,TRBV20-1,TGCAGTGCTAGAGATTCTTGGACTAGCGGGAGCTCCTACGAGCAGTACTTC,CSARDSWTSGSSYEQYF
TRBJ1-6,.,few,13,TRBV2,TGTGCCAGCAGTTCGGACAGTAATTCACCCCTCCACTTT,CASSSDSNSPLHF
TRBJ2-1,TRBD1,few,15,TRBV20-1,TGCAGTACCGGACAGGGGGCGGCATCCTACAATGAGCAGTTCTTC,CSTGQGAASYNEQFF
TRBJ2-7,TRBD2,.,15,TRBV6-5,TGTGCCAGCAGTTATGGACTAGCGGGAGAGTACGAGCAGTACTTC,CASSYGLAGEYEQYF
TRBJ2-7,.,few,14,TRBV14,TGTGCCAGCAGTAAGACTCAGCCTTCCTACGAGCAGTACTTC,CASSKTQPSYEQYF
TRBJ1-2,.,few,15,TRBV6-1,TGTGCCAGCAGTGAAGCGAGGCCGGATTCCGATGGCTACACCTTC,CASSEARPDSDGYTF
TRBJ2-7,TRBD1,.,16,TRBV6-2/TRBV6-3,TGTGCCAGCACCCCTCGGTTGGGACAGGGCTCCTACGAGCAGTACTTC,CASTPRLGQGSYEQYF
TRBJ1-2,.,.,14,TRBV20-1,TGCAGTGCTAGAGAGGCAGGCCTAGGGACTGGCTACACCTTC,CSAREAGLGTGYTF
TRBJ2-4,.,.,14,TRBV15,TGTGCCACCAGCAGAGATCCGGCTTCCGATGAGCAGTACTTC,CATSRDPASDEQYF
TRBJ1-1,.,.,15,TRBV12-3/TRBV12-4,TGTGCCAGCATCCCTGGAGCCGACACGACGGGTGAAGCTTTCTTT,CASIPGADTTGEAFF
TRBJ2-7,TRBD1,.,14,TRBV7-6,TGTGCCAGCAGCTTAGACCTGACAGGGTACGAGCAGTACTTC,CASSLDLTGYEQYF
TRBJ2-1,TRBD2,.,15,TRBV24-1,TGTGCCACCAGTGATTGGCCTAGCGGGAGGAATGAGCAGTTCTTC,CATSDWPSGRNEQFF
TRBJ1-2,.,.,14,TRBV14,TGTGCCAGCAGCCCCCGGGATCAAGATTATGGCTACACCTTC,CASSPRDQDYGYTF
TRBJ2-7,.,.,16,TRBV6-6,TGTGCCAGCAGAATTTCCACCGGGACGGCCTTTAACGAGCAGTACTTC,CASRISTGTAFNEQYF
TRBJ2-1,.,.,15,TRBV20-1,TGCAGTGCTTCTCCTAGGCAGGGGTGGTCCAATGAGCAGTTCTTC,CSASPRQGWSNEQFF
TRBJ2-3,.,.,17,TRBV27,TGTGCCAGCAGTCCCTTAAGGAGTGCCGCGGAACACAGAGACGCGTATTTT,CASSPLRSAAEHRDAYF
TRBJ2-7,TRBD2,.,16,TRBV2,TGTGCCAGCAGTGACCCGACTAGCGGGGATACCTACGAGCAGTACTTC,CASSDPTSGDTYEQYF
TRBJ2-7,TRBD1,.,15,TRBV5-1,TGCGCCAGCAGCCCCGGACGGGGACAGGTCTACGAGCAGTACTTC,CASSPGRGQVYEQYF
TRBJ2-3,.,.,11,TRBV28,TGTGCCAGCAGACTAGCAGATACGCAGTATTTT,CASRLADTQYF
TRBJ2-3,.,.,12,TRBV21-1,TGTGCCAGCAGAGGATGGATTGGTTGCGCGTATTTT,CASRGWIGCAYF
TRBJ2-5,TRBD2,.,16,TRBV6-6,TGTGCCAGCAGTAAGGGACTAGCGGGAGTGTGGGAGACCCAGTACTTC,CASSKGLAGVWETQYF
TRBJ2-6,.,few,14,TRBV12-3/TRBV12-4,TGTGCCAGCTCTGGGGCCTCTGGGGCCAACGTCCTGACTTTC,CASSGASGANVLTF
TRBJ2-7,TRBD2,.,15,TRBV20-1,TGCAGTGCTCGATCCCTTAGGCGGGAGACGGGCGGGCAGTACTTC,CSARSLRRETGGQYF
TRBJ2-7,.,.,14,TRBV27,TGTGCCAGCAGTTTATTCTGGGGGGCCTACGAGCAGTACTTC,CASSLFWGAYEQYF
TRBJ1-5,.,.,15,TRBV3-1,TGTGCCAGCAGCCAAGGACTCGCCCCCATCCAGCCCCAGCATTTT,CASSQGLAPIQPQHF